The 24 T cell receptor beta chains given below trace back to one sample, sequenced in a study of blood T cell repertoires in COVID-19. Produced via immunoSEQ multiplex PCR; TCRdb's table is partial and in-frame only. This table holds roughly 180,000 clones, around 84% found once. The sample was peripheral blood. Receptors originate from a woman in her forties or fifties with COVID-19, enrolled during active disease.

The chain recombines TRBV7-3 with TRBJ2-3; D might be TRBD2 (5 bases). CDR1 is SGHTA and CDR2 is FQGTGA in the germline V gene. This CDR3 contains 14 residues. Trimming left V 2 bases short and J 4 bases short, with 10 bases between. The CDR3, as DNA: TGTGCCAGCAGCTTAGTCGGGATGGCAGATACGCAGTATTTT. This gives the protein CASSLVGMADTQYF.

The chain joins TRBV27 to TRBJ1-4; D is ambiguous. The CDR3 has 16 amino acids. Trimming removed 1 base at V and 0 bases at J, with 9 bases between. Per the germline V gene, CDR1 is MNHEY and CDR2 is SMNVEV (reference sequence). The CDR3 DNA is TGTGCCAGCAGTTTATTGGGAGCCGCAACTAATGAAAAACTGTTTTTT. Amino acid sequence: CASSLLGAATNEKLFF. The complete variable domain, with remaining parts taken from reference TRBV27 and TRBJ1-4, reads EAQVTQNPRYLITVTGKKLTVTCSQNMNHEYMSWYRQDPGLGLRQIYYSMNVEVTDKGDVPEGYKVSRKEKRNFPLILESPSPNQTSLYFCASSLLGAATNEKLFFGSGTQLSVL.

The chain carries TRBV4-1 and TRBJ2-7; possibly TRBD2 for D (6 bases). Germline lookup yields CDR1 MGHRA and CDR2 YSYEKL. Trimming pared 5 bases from V and 7 bases from J, leaving 27 bases between. The CDR3 contains 17 residues. The CDR3 DNA reads as TGCGCCAGCAGCGGAGGGTTGAGGCCGGGGCCTATATGGGAGCAGTACTTC. Amino acids: CASSGGLRPGPIWEQYF.

This clone was seen a handful of times. This sequence joins TRBV18 and TRBJ2-7, with TRBD2 identical over 8 bases. The CDR3 spans 15 residues. The germline V gene has CDR1 KGHSH and CDR2 LQKENI. V lost 0 bases and J lost 0; bases outside the gene matches: 1. The CDR3 loop is CASSPPSGSSYEQYF. For the CDR3, the DNA is TGTGCCAGCTCACCACCGAGCGGGAGCTCCTACGAGCAGTACTTC.

The V gene is TRBV7-9, the J gene TRBJ1-2; a possible D gene is TRBD1 (5 bases). V was shortened by 3 bases and J by 4 bases, with 15 bases between the two germline ends. This CDR3 has 15 residues. The germline CDR1 and CDR2 sequences are SEHNR and FQNEAQ (reference sequence). CDR3 residues: CASSFGTYVPYGYTF. CDR3 nucleotide sequence: TGTGCCAGCAGCTTCGGGACTTACGTACCCTATGGCTACACCTTC.

In this sample, this clone turned up a few times. The chain is built from TRBV12-5 and TRBJ1-5; no firm D call. Germline CDR1 reads LGHNT; CDR2 reads FRNRAP. V was trimmed by 3 bases and J by 0 bases, leaving 6 bases between them. The CDR3 runs 14 residues. CDR3 amino acids: CASGFLNSNQPQHF. Written as DNA, the CDR3 is TGTGCTAGTGGTTTTCTAAATAGCAATCAGCCCCAGCATTTT. Full variable domain (remainder filled in from reference TRBV12-5 and TRBJ1-5): DARVTQTPRHKVTEMGQEVTMRCQPILGHNTVFWYRQTMMQGLELLAYFRNRAPLDDSGMPKDRFSAEMPDATLATLKIQPSEPRDSAVYFCASGFLNSNQPQHFGDGTRLSIL.

The V and J genes are TRBV10-3 and TRBJ2-5; D is ambiguous. The CDR3 is 13 amino acids. The germline V gene has CDR1 ENHRY and CDR2 SYGVKD. V lost 4 bases and J lost 1, with 7 bases in between. CDR3 in amino acids: CAISVAVQETQYF. The CDR3 DNA is TGTGCCATCAGTGTGGCAGTCCAAGAGACCCAGTACTTC.

The rearrangement links TRBV5-1 to TRBJ2-1, with 10 bases lining up with TRBD2. Germline V gene data show CDR1 as SGHRS and CDR2 as YFSETQ. With V trimmed by 0 bases and J by 6 bases, 6 bases remained unmatched. The CDR3 spans 16 residues. Here the CDR3 DNA reads TGCGCCAGCAGCTTGGTGGCTAGCGGGGGAGGCAATGAGCAGTTCTTC. It yields the protein CASSLVASGGGNEQFF. Supplemented by reference TRBV5-1 and TRBJ2-1, the full variable domain reads KAGVTQTPRYLIKTRGQQVTLSCSPISGHRSVSWYQQTPGQGLQFLFEYFSETQRNKGNFPGRFSGRQFSNSRSEMNVSTLELGDSALYLCASSLVASGGGNEQFFGPGTRLTVL.

The CDR3 spells CASSLVYRADYEQYF. The CDR3 DNA reads TGTGCCAGCAGCTTAGTTTACAGGGCGGACTACGAGCAGTACTTC. This sequence joins TRBV11-2 and TRBJ2-7; maybe TRBD1 (6 bases). Germline V gene data show CDR1 as SGHAT and CDR2 as FQNNGV. V was pared by 1 base and J by 3 bases, with 13 bases between. The CDR3 runs to 15 residues.

The gene calls are TRBV9 and TRBJ2-7, with 9 bases lining up with TRBD2. V was pared by 7 bases and J by 4 bases, with 9 bases of the junction left unmatched. This CDR3 region has 14 residues. Germline V gives CDR1 SGDLS, CDR2 YYNGEE. The chain's CDR3 is CASAPGTSMYEQYF. The CDR3, as DNA: TGTGCCAGCGCCCCCGGGACTAGCATGTACGAGCAGTACTTC.

The chain recombines TRBV7-9 with TRBJ1-1; D is perhaps TRBD1 (5 bases). V lost 4 bases, J lost 3 bases, and 15 bases lay in between. The CDR3 is 15 amino acids. Germline assignment: CDR1 SEHNR and CDR2 FQNEAQ (reference sequence). CDR3 nucleotides: TGTGCCAGCAGCTCAAGACGCGGGGGGGACACTGAAGCTTTCTTT. It is translated as CASSSRRGGDTEAFF.

The J gene is TRBJ2-1, the V gene TRBV10-3; 10 bases align to TRBD1. Germline V gives CDR1 ENHRY, CDR2 SYGVKD. The CDR3 has 16 residues. The V segment lost 0 bases and the J segment 8 bases; nucleotides outside the gene matches: 7. The CDR3 DNA is TGTGCCATCAGTGAGTCGAGGGACAGGGGTTGGCATGAGCAGTTCTTC. Amino acids: CAISESRDRGWHEQFF.

In this sample, this clone turned up a few times. The rearrangement joins TRBV18 to TRBJ2-1; 9 nucleotides line up with TRBD1. Germline V gene data show CDR1 as KGHSH and CDR2 as LQKENI. The CDR3 loop spans 15 amino acids. The J segment lost 6 bases and the V segment lost 2 bases, leaving 5 bases of the junction unmatched. Here the CDR3 reads CASSPTGQGRNEQFF. CDR3 nucleotide sequence: TGTGCCAGCTCACCAACGGGACAGGGACGCAATGAGCAGTTCTTC.

As to this clone: A junction end diverges from the germline sequence, so it may reflect a read error. The chain links TRBV4-1 to TRBJ2-1; 8 nucleotides agree with TRBD2. Germline V gene sequence: CDR1 MGHRA, CDR2 YSYEKL. CDR3 length equals 17 residues. Here the CDR3 DNA reads TGCGCCAGCAGACAAGGCTTACCGGGACTAGGAGACAATGAGCAGTTCTTC. Translating it yields CASRQGLPGLGDNEQFF.

The chain has TRBV6-2 or TRBV6-3 and TRBJ1-5; D is perhaps TRBD1 (5 bases). V was pared by 6 bases and J by 6 bases, with 12 bases between. The germline V gene has CDR1 MNHEY and CDR2 SVGEGT. The CDR3 contains 13 residues. For the CDR3, the DNA is TGTGCCAGCAGCTTCAGGGCCCCTCAGCCCCAGCATTTT. Amino acid sequence: CASSFRAPQPQHF.

The chain employs TRBV5-6 and TRBJ2-3, with TRBD2 as a possible D gene (5 bases). Germline loops: CDR1 SGHDT, CDR2 YYEEEE. The CDR3 runs 11 residues. Trimming stripped 4 bases from V and 14 bases from J, with 14 bases between. CDR3 sequence: CASSLRDLAYF. In nucleotides, the CDR3 is TGTGCCAGCAGCCTCCGGGATCTCGCGTATTTT.

J is TRBJ1-2 and V is TRBV6-5; D not certain. The CDR3 spans 14 residues. Trimming stripped 7 bases from V and 1 base from J, with 13 bases between. In germline, CDR1 is MNHEY, CDR2 SVGAGI. This chain's CDR3 is CASTKPPFNYGYTF. The CDR3 DNA reads TGTGCCAGCACCAAGCCGCCGTTTAACTATGGCTACACCTTC.

The chain has TRBV25-1 and TRBJ2-1; D perhaps matches TRBD2 (7 bases). CDR1 and CDR2 from the germline V gene are MGHDK and SYGVNS. Trimming pared 2 bases from V and 2 bases from J, leaving 10 bases between. CDR3 length equals 15 residues. CDR3 DNA sequence: TGTGCCAGCAGTGAAAGGGGGGGGCCCTACAATGAGCAGTTCTTC. Its translation is CASSERGGPYNEQFF.

The chain employs TRBV7-2 and TRBJ2-1; weak D call: TRBD1 (5 bases). Germline loops: CDR1 SGHTA, CDR2 FQGNSA. This CDR3 has 15 residues. Trimming took 5 bases from V and 5 from J, leaving 16 bases between them. The CDR3 DNA reads as TGTGCCAGCAGCATGGCAGGGCGTGCAGACAATGAGCAGTTCTTC. This gives the protein CASSMAGRADNEQFF.

J is TRBJ1-1 and V is TRBV7-2, with D possibly being TRBD1 (6 bases). Trimming shortened V by 6 bases and J by 10 bases, and 15 bases separated the two germline ends. The CDR3 is made up of 12 amino acids. Germline-derived CDR1 and CDR2 are SGHTA and FQGNSA. CDR3 DNA sequence: TGTGCCAGCAGTCCCGGGACAAGTTCAGCTTTCTTT. Amino acids: CASSPGTSSAFF.

The gene calls are TRBV6-2 or TRBV6-3 and TRBJ2-3, with 7 bases identical to TRBD1. The CDR3 contains 17 residues. Germline values: CDR1 MNHEY, CDR2 SVGEGT. V lost 0 bases to trimming and J lost 2 bases; unmatched junction nucleotides: 8. The CDR3 protein is CASSYSSGGEFTDTQYF. The CDR3 coding sequence is TGTGCCAGCAGTTACTCGTCAGGGGGTGAGTTCACAGATACGCAGTATTTT.

The chain links TRBV4-1 to TRBJ2-7, with 9 bases that match TRBD1. V was pared by 1 base and J by 4 bases, with 5 bases of the junction left unmatched. The length of the CDR3 is 15 residues. Germline loops: CDR1 MGHRA, CDR2 YSYEKL. For the CDR3, the DNA is TGCGCCAGCAGCCAAGTAAGAGGACAGGGGTACGAGCAGTACTTC. This encodes CASSQVRGQGYEQYF.

The chain employs TRBV15 and TRBJ1-6; perhaps TRBD1 as D (5 bases). The CDR3 is 14 amino acids. Trimming left V 3 bases short and J 7 bases short, with 10 bases between. Germline CDR1 LNHNV, CDR2 YYDKDF (reference sequence). CDR3 residues: CATSSQGYNSPLHF. In nucleotides, the CDR3 is TGTGCCACCAGCAGTCAGGGTTACAATTCACCCCTCCACTTT.

J is TRBJ2-1 and V is TRBV2; 9 bases fit TRBD2. There are 14 residues in the CDR3. Per germline, CDR1 SNHLY and CDR2 FYNNEI. Trimming took 8 bases from V and 4 from J; bases not matched to a gene: 6. The CDR3 DNA reads as TGTGCCAGCGATAGCGGGGGAAGTTACAATGAGCAGTTCTTC. It is translated as CASDSGGSYNEQFF.